This TCR beta chain is drawn from a study of shared clonotypes between healthy human individuals. About the study: Samples came from two female and a few male donors aged 18 to 49.

About this clone itself: Its target is unknown.

Profiled with immunoSEQ multiplex PCR; TCRdb holds only in-frame clones, not every one. This table holds approximately 1.5 million clones, approximately 98% found once. CDR3 size: 14 residues. V lost 6 bases and J lost 0, with 9 bases in between. In germline, CDR1 is SGHTA, CDR2 FQGNSA. Adult donors, all healthy and HIV-negative, had no recent acute infections or vaccinations. Splitting of CD4+ cells produced CD45RA+ naive and CD45RA-negative memory subsets. Overall study results and limits: Generally, naive subsets came out with larger estimated richness than memory subsets.

The clonotype comes from a man aged 30 to 45 in good health. This sequence joins TRBV7-2 and TRBJ2-4; no reliable D call. Material: naive CD4+ T cells sorted from blood. Subset given: CD45RA+ positively selected. CDR3 bases: TGTGCCAGCAGGGCAGAACTAGCCAAAAACATTCAGTACTTC. Its translation is CASRAELAKNIQYF.